A selection of T cell receptor beta chains follows, all from one sample in a study of blood T cells in healthy people across ages. Using its own MiXCR run on the 5' RACE reads, TCRdb lists one record per CDR3 protein. The sample lists about 670,000 distinct CDR3 sequences; roughly 41% were seen once. Sequencing was performed on blood. The receptors originated from a man older than 75 in good health. CDR3s include the opening cysteine and the closing phenylalanine or tryptophan. The D gene is left open where the match is weak. Clone size, where shown, is once, few, many, or a class for clones that have expanded.

>.|TRBV5-1|TRBD1|TRBJ2-1
CTSSPGGTGGFYNEQFF
TGCACCAGCAGCCCCGGAGGGACAGGGGGCTTCTACAATGAGCAGTTCTTC
>.|TRBV3-1|TRBD1|TRBJ1-5
CATIFRDRGGNQPQHF
TGTGCCACCATCTTCCGGGACAGGGGAGGCAATCAGCCCCAGCATTTT
>few|TRBV20-1|TRBD1|TRBJ1-5
CSARYSGGIGNQPQHF
TGCAGTGCTAGGTACTCAGGGGGCATTGGGAATCAGCCCCAGCATTTT
>.|TRBV20-1|.|TRBJ1-5
CSARDSGSGKPQHF
TGCAGTGCTAGAGATTCAGGGTCTGGAAAGCCCCAGCATTTT
>few|TRBV5-1|.|TRBJ2-3
CASSPYRADTQYF
TGCGCCAGCAGCCCATACAGGGCAGATACGCAGTATTTT
>few|TRBV7-9|.|TRBJ2-7
CASSSGQRPYEQYF
TGTGCCAGCAGCTCTGGACAGAGACCCTACGAGCAGTACTTC
>.|TRBV18|TRBD1|TRBJ2-7
CASSPTRQGYEQYF
TGTGCCAGCTCACCAACGCGACAGGGCTACGAGCAGTACTTC
>.|TRBV12-3/TRBV12-4|TRBD1|TRBJ2-1
CASRRGQGFSNEQFF
TGTGCCAGCAGGCGGGGACAGGGTTTTAGCAATGAGCAGTTCTTC
>.|TRBV12-3/TRBV12-4|TRBD2|TRBJ2-3
CASSLVAGSYTDTQYF
TGTGCCAGCAGTTTAGTAGCGGGAAGCTACACAGATACGCAGTATTTT
>few|TRBV6-2/TRBV6-3|.|TRBJ2-2
CASSRYEGGGTGELFF
TGTGCCAGCAGTCGTTACGAGGGAGGGGGCACCGGGGAGCTGTTTTTT
>.|TRBV20-1|TRBD2|TRBJ2-5
CSASSGRNEQYF
TGCAGTGCGTCTAGCGGGAGGAATGAGCAGTACTTC
>few|TRBV5-1|.|TRBJ2-5
CASSSQPVQGNEQYF
TGCGCCAGCAGCTCGCAACCCGTACAGGGTAATGAGCAGTACTTC
>.|TRBV6-2/TRBV6-3|TRBD2|TRBJ2-7
CASRRREVTYEQYF
TGTGCCAGCAGGCGGCGGGAGGTTACCTACGAGCAGTACTTC
>.|TRBV9|.|TRBJ2-5
CASSVDITEQETQYF
TGTGCCAGCAGCGTAGATATCACAGAGCAAGAGACCCAGTACTTC
>.|TRBV2|TRBD2|TRBJ2-1
CASSLAGVKGNEQFF
TGTGCCAGCAGTCTAGCGGGAGTGAAAGGAAATGAGCAGTTCTTC
>few|TRBV13|.|TRBJ2-7
CASSLVKDLVHEQYF
TGTGCCAGCAGCTTAGTGAAGGATCTAGTCCACGAGCAGTACTTC
>many|TRBV11-2|TRBD1|TRBJ2-6
CASNNRGTGANVLTF
TGTGCCAGCAATAACAGGGGCACTGGGGCCAACGTCCTGACTTTC
>.|TRBV7-2|TRBD1|TRBJ1-5
CASSLWGQRAFQPQHF
TGTGCCAGCAGCTTATGGGGACAGAGGGCTTTTCAGCCCCAGCATTTT
>.|TRBV6-5|.|TRBJ2-7
CASSYQRIRGGSYEQYF
TGTGCCAGCAGTTACCAACGGATCCGAGGGGGGTCCTACGAGCAGTACTTC
>.|TRBV27|.|TRBJ2-1
CASSFGGNTYNEQFF
TGTGCCAGCAGTTTTGGCGGAAATACCTACAATGAGCAGTTCTTC
>few|TRBV21-1|.|TRBJ2-5
CASSKTPGLCETQYF
TGTGCCAGCAGCAAGACCCCAGGGCTTTGCGAGACCCAGTACTTC
>few|TRBV10-1|TRBD1|TRBJ1-6
CASSESRQGASPLHF
TGCGCCAGCAGTGAGTCTCGACAGGGGGCTTCACCCCTCCACTTT
>.|TRBV6-1|.|TRBJ1-4
CASSGQGLLNEKLFF
TGTGCCAGCAGTGGGCAGGGACTCCTGAATGAAAAACTGTTTTTT
>few|TRBV27|.|TRBJ1-2
CASSLHGREDGYTF
TGTGCCAGCAGTTTACACGGCAGGGAGGATGGCTACACCTTC
>.|TRBV4-2|TRBD1|TRBJ2-7
CASGQDRGRRLVEQYF
TGTGCCAGCGGCCAAGACAGGGGGCGCAGGCTAGTAGAGCAGTACTTC
>.|TRBV7-9|.|TRBJ2-1
CASSLPRDKRVSYNEQFF
TGTGCCAGCAGCTTGCCCCGGGACAAGCGGGTCTCCTACAATGAGCAGTTCTTC
>.|TRBV4-3|TRBD2|TRBJ2-1
CASSQDRGRLADSYNEQFF
TGCGCCAGCAGCCAAGATAGGGGTAGGCTAGCGGACTCCTACAATGAGCAGTTCTTC
>.|TRBV6-6|TRBD2|TRBJ2-5
CASRPDGGGNNEQYF
TGTGCCAGCAGACCTGACGGCGGGGGAAACAATGAGCAGTACTTC
>.|TRBV15|.|TRBJ2-3
CATSRGTRLTDTQYF
TGTGCCACCAGCAGAGGGACCAGGTTAACAGATACGCAGTATTTT
>many|TRBV10-2|.|TRBJ2-7
CASSGGHPYEQYF
TGCGCCAGTAGTGGGGGGCATCCCTACGAGCAGTACTTC
>.|TRBV6-1|.|TRBJ2-7
CASSVAQSYEQYF
TGTGCCAGCAGTGTTGCACAGTCCTACGAGCAGTACTTC
>few|TRBV7-2|TRBD1|TRBJ1-2
CASSWRQGPNYGYTF
TGTGCCAGCAGCTGGCGACAGGGACCTAACTATGGCTACACCTTC
>.|TRBV6-2/TRBV6-3|.|TRBJ2-1
CASSSQRRSNNGQFF
TGTGCCAGCAGTTCCCAACGACGTAGTAACAATGGGCAGTTCTTC
>.|TRBV6-2/TRBV6-3|.|TRBJ2-2
CASSYPETPNTGELFF
TGTGCCAGCAGTTACCCCGAGACACCGAACACCGGGGAGCTGTTTTTT
>.|TRBV5-1|TRBD1|TRBJ2-7
CASSFDRVGYNEQYF
TGCGCCAGCAGCTTCGACAGGGTCGGGTACAATGAGCAGTACTTC
>.|TRBV10-1|TRBD1|TRBJ2-5
CAGPGQEETQYF
TGCGCCGGCCCGGGACAGGAAGAGACCCAGTACTTC
>few|TRBV6-2/TRBV6-3|TRBD2|TRBJ2-1
CASSRGSVGLAVTYNEQFF
TGTGCCAGCAGTAGGGGATCCGTGGGACTAGCGGTAACCTACAATGAGCAGTTCTTC
>.|TRBV5-1|.|TRBJ2-7
CASSFTDGSYEQYF
TGCGCCAGCAGCTTTACGGACGGATCCTACGAGCAGTACTTC
>.|TRBV4-2|.|TRBJ2-5
CASSQRQSGNEQYF
TGTGCCAGCAGCCAGAGACAGTCGGGCAATGAGCAGTACTTC
>.|TRBV14|TRBD2|TRBJ2-3
CASSHTGRLAGGLTDTQYF
TGTGCCAGCAGCCATACTGGAAGACTAGCGGGAGGTCTTACAGATACGCAGTATTTT
>few|TRBV29-1|.|TRBJ1-4
CSVGETGGEKLFF
TGCAGCGTTGGAGAGACGGGGGGTGAAAAACTGTTTTTT
>.|TRBV20-1|.|TRBJ1-2
CSAWKGQGYGYTF
TGCAGTGCCTGGAAGGGGCAAGGGTATGGCTACACCTTC
>.|TRBV12-3/TRBV12-4|.|TRBJ1-5
CASSFFRGQPQHF
TGTGCCAGCAGTTTCTTCAGGGGTCAGCCCCAGCATTTT
>.|TRBV5-1|TRBD2|TRBJ2-1
CATGLAGANEQFF
TGCGCCACCGGACTAGCGGGAGCCAATGAGCAGTTCTTC
>.|TRBV20-1|.|TRBJ1-2
CSARAYSRAAEYGYTF
TGCAGTGCTAGAGCCTATTCCCGGGCGGCCGAGTATGGCTACACCTTC
>few|TRBV15|.|TRBJ2-5
CATSRDYPGTQETQYF
TGTGCCACCAGCAGAGACTACCCCGGGACCCAAGAGACCCAGTACTTC
>few|TRBV7-6|.|TRBJ2-5
CASSLSRSQETQYF
TGTGCCAGCAGCTTGTCTAGGAGCCAAGAGACCCAGTACTTC
>.|TRBV12-3/TRBV12-4|TRBD2|TRBJ2-3
CASSFRTSGGANTQYF
TGTGCCAGCAGTTTCCGGACTAGCGGGGGGGCAAATACGCAGTATTTT
>.|TRBV3-1|.|TRBJ2-3
CASSHSPLWGQYF
TGTGCCAGCAGTCACAGCCCACTCTGGGGGCAGTATTTT
>.|TRBV28|.|TRBJ1-1
CASSARVNTEAFF
TGTGCCAGCAGCGCCAGGGTGAACACTGAAGCTTTCTTT
>.|TRBV30|.|TRBJ1-1
CAWSPPSPGVKGAFF
TGTGCCTGGAGCCCACCCTCCCCAGGGGTCAAAGGGGCTTTCTTT
>.|TRBV18|TRBD2|TRBJ2-1
CASSRGTRRQAEEQFF
TGTGCCAGCTCGCGAGGGACTAGAAGACAAGCGGAAGAGCAGTTCTTC
>few|TRBV27|.|TRBJ1-4
CASSRGSANEKLFF
TGTGCCAGCAGTAGGGGTTCGGCTAATGAAAAACTGTTTTTT
>.|TRBV14|TRBD2|TRBJ2-7
CASSQDLAGEDEQYF
TGTGCCAGCAGCCAAGATCTAGCGGGAGAGGATGAGCAGTACTTC
>.|TRBV5-1|.|TRBJ2-3
CASSLEWGWTDTQYF
TGCGCCAGCAGCTTGGAGTGGGGGTGGACAGATACGCAGTATTTT
>.|TRBV9|.|TRBJ1-6
CASSPLKGGGNSPLHF
TGTGCCAGCAGCCCTCTTAAGGGCGGCGGTAATTCACCCCTCCACTTT
>.|TRBV25-1|.|TRBJ2-6
CASSPGQGSSFSGTNVLTF
TGTGCCAGCAGCCCGGGGCAGGGCTCTTCATTCTCTGGGACCAACGTCCTGACTTTC
>few|TRBV18|TRBD1|TRBJ2-7
CASSPLQVRQGADEQYF
TGTGCCAGCTCACCACTTCAGGTGAGGCAGGGGGCCGACGAGCAGTACTTC